The 32 T cell receptor beta chains below come from one sample, sequenced in a study of beta chain features in type 1 diabetes. These receptors have no identified antigens. Study conclusions and caveats: Type 1 diabetes patients had TCRB CDR3s that were shorter (moderately but significantly so) in all four CD4+ subsets.

Since all of the isolated RNA was reverse transcribed, expressed TCRB transcripts were what got sequenced. This table comes from immunoSEQ multiplex PCR, and its TCRdb copy is limited to in-frame clones, with some not included. The sample includes 300,000 or so clones, around an eighth of them seen just once. The specimen sequenced was naive CD4+ T cells from blood. These receptors all stem from a woman between 18 and 29 years old with type 1 diabetes.

This clone was counted a few times. This sequence joins TRBV9 and TRBJ2-1, with 13 bases that match TRBD2. The ends lost 6 bases at V and 7 bases at J; junction bases unmatched: 7. The CDR3 has 15 amino acids. Germline CDR1 and CDR2: SGDLS and YYNGEE. The CDR3 region has the DNA TGTGCCAGCACTCGAGGGGGACTAGCGGGGAATGAGCAGTTCTTC. It yields the protein CASTRGGLAGNEQFF.

DNA for the CDR3: TGCAGCGTGGGGACAGGGCCCTATGGCTACACCTTC. The encoded protein is CSVGTGPYGYTF. V is TRBV29-1 and J is TRBJ1-2; TRBD1 matches 9 bases. Unmatched junction bases numbered 3, after V lost 6 bases and J lost 4 bases. There are 12 residues in the CDR3. The germline CDR1 and CDR2 sequences are SQVTM and ANQGSEA.

The V and J genes are TRBV28 and TRBJ2-3; 7 nucleotides agree with TRBD2. V dropped 4 bases and J dropped 5; count of bases not matched to a gene: 12. The CDR3 runs 16 residues. Germline values: CDR1 MDHEN, CDR2 SYDVKM. The CDR3 nucleotides are TGTGCCAGCAGTTCACCTGGCGGGAGCGGTGGAGATACGCAGTATTTT. It is translated as CASSSPGGSGGDTQYF.

The genes are TRBV4-2 and TRBJ2-4; a weak D match, TRBD1 (6 bases). In germline, CDR1 is LGHNA, CDR2 YNFKEQ. The CDR3 is made up of 16 amino acids. V was pared by 0 bases and J by 8 bases, with 17 bases between. The CDR3 DNA reads TGTGCCAGCAGCCAAGACGGAGGCACAGGGAAGTACATTCAGTACTTC. Translated, it gives CASSQDGGTGKYIQYF.

J is TRBJ2-1 and V is TRBV2; no reliable D call. The CDR3 extends over 14 amino acids. The V gene lost 7 bases and the J gene lost 2 bases, with 12 bases spanning the gap. CDR1 SNHLY and CDR2 FYNNEI come from the germline V gene. CDR3 in DNA: TGTGCCAGCATGGAGACCAATGCCTACAATGAGCAGTTCTTC. It is translated as CASMETNAYNEQFF. The full variable domain, with the rest looked up from reference TRBV2 and TRBJ2-1, is EPEVTQTPSHQVTQMGQEVILRCVPISNHLYFYWYRQILGQKVEFLVSFYNNEISEKSEIFDDQFSVERPDGSNFTLKIRSTKLEDSAMYFCASMETNAYNEQFFGPGTRLTVL.

The V and J genes are TRBV7-2 and TRBJ1-5; a weak D match, TRBD1 (6 bases). The CDR3 sequence is 14 residues long. The germline V gene has CDR1 SGHTA and CDR2 FQGNSA. The V and J ends lost 5 bases and 5 bases respectively, with 13 bases between them. The CDR3 coding sequence is TGTGCCAGCAGCACTCGGGGGGGGCATCAGCCCCAGCATTTT. Protein: CASSTRGGHQPQHF.

This clone was picked up a small number of times. This sequence joins TRBV15 and TRBJ1-1; 9 bases are a match to TRBD1. Germline assignment: CDR1 LNHNV and CDR2 YYDKDF (reference sequence). The CDR3 has 16 residues. V dropped 3 bases and J dropped 5; count of bases not matched to a gene: 10. The CDR3 spells CATSRPSRDRVTEAFF. The CDR3 DNA is TGTGCCACCAGCAGGCCGTCCCGGGACAGGGTTACTGAAGCTTTCTTT.

The V gene is TRBV6-5, the J gene TRBJ2-7; 7 bases fit TRBD2. Germline-derived CDR1 and CDR2 are MNHEY and SVGAGI. This CDR3 contains 15 residues. V lost 8 bases and J lost 0; bases outside the gene matches: 10. For the CDR3, the DNA is TGTGCCAGCGGTCCACTAGCGTTGAGCTCCTACGAGCAGTACTTC. Its protein product is CASGPLALSSYEQYF.

This clone was counted between two and nine times. The V call is TRBV5-1, the J call TRBJ1-2, with 11 bases aligning to TRBD1. Germline CDR1 and CDR2: SGHRS and YFSETQ. V shed 4 bases, J shed 6 bases, and the junction held 23 bases outside the gene matches. The CDR3 is 20 residues long. The CDR3 spells CASSPGQGVNNLALFHGYTF. CDR3 sequence (DNA): TGCGCCAGCAGCCCGGGACAGGGGGTCAACAATCTGGCGCTATTCCATGGCTACACCTTC.

This clone was found a few times. The chain has TRBV21-1 and TRBJ2-3; TRBD2 reflects the table's D call only, with no check against the DNA. TRBV21-1 is termed a pseudogene. The CDR3 extends over 16 amino acids. The CDR3 region is CASSKESAGGDDTQYF. CDR3 nucleotide sequence: TGTGCCAGCAGCAAAGAGTCCGCGGGAGGGGACGATACGCAGTATTTT.

The chain couples TRBV19 to TRBJ2-3, with 7 bases identical to TRBD1. Germline CDR1 is LNHDA and CDR2 is SQIVND (reference sequence). V was clipped by 1 base and J by 6 bases; unmatched bases: 13. The CDR3 is 17 amino acids. CDR3 DNA: TGTGCCAGTAGTATAGTGTTGGACAGGACGATAGGGGATACGCAGTATTTT. Protein sequence: CASSIVLDRTIGDTQYF.

This chain connects TRBV6-5 to TRBJ1-1; TRBD1 agrees at 9 bases. The CDR3 runs 16 residues. Germline CDR1 reads MNHEY; CDR2 reads SVGAGI. V lost 0 bases and J lost 1; bases outside the gene matches: 3. CDR3 sequence: CASSYSWGQGNTEAFF. The CDR3 DNA sequence: TGTGCCAGCAGTTACTCTTGGGGACAGGGGAACACTGAAGCTTTCTTT.

The CDR3 is CASSLGGLVEQFF. The CDR3 DNA follows: TGTGCCAGCAGCTTAGGGGGGCTAGTCGAGCAGTTCTTC. The chain joins TRBV11-2 to TRBJ2-1; TRBD1 is a possible D gene (6 bases). Germline loops: CDR1 SGHAT, CDR2 FQNNGV. Trimming removed 1 base from V and 10 bases from J, with 11 bases in between. The CDR3 has 13 residues.

The chain recombines TRBV7-9 with TRBJ2-7; D uncertain. There are 12 residues in the CDR3. In germline, CDR1 is SEHNR, CDR2 FQNEAQ (reference sequence). V lost 0 bases, J lost 4 bases, and 4 bases lay in between. The CDR3 region is CASSLAHYEQYF. The CDR3 coding sequence is TGTGCCAGCAGCTTAGCTCATTACGAGCAGTACTTC.

This clone was detected only a few times. The chain couples TRBV6-5 to TRBJ1-4, with 7 positions matching TRBD1. V shed 0 bases and J 8 bases; nucleotides not matched to a gene: 6. In germline, CDR1 is MNHEY, CDR2 SVGAGI. CDR3 length: 15 amino acids. DNA for the CDR3: TGTGCCAGCAGTTACTCTCAGGGGGGCGAGGAAAAACTGTTTTTT. Residues: CASSYSQGGEEKLFF.

J is TRBJ1-1 and V is TRBV19, with 8 nucleotides matching TRBD1. The CDR3 contains 14 residues. The V gene's germline CDR1 is LNHDA and CDR2 SQIVND (reference sequence). After removal of 8 bases from V and 4 bases from J, the junction contained 9 bases not matched to a gene. The CDR3 DNA reads TGTGCCAGTGGGACAACAGGGGGGACCACTGAAGCTTTCTTT. This sequence encodes CASGTTGGTTEAFF.

This clone came up a few times. CDR3 nucleotide sequence: TGTGCCAGCAGCTCCTACAGGGCGGGCGAGCAGTACGTC. This codes for CASSSYRAGEQYV. V and J are TRBV7-8 and TRBJ2-7; D is possibly TRBD1 (6 bases). The CDR3 has 13 residues. With 4 bases removed from V and 6 bases from J, the gap between germline ends came to 13 bases. Germline V gene sequence: CDR1 SGHVS, CDR2 FQNEAQ.

The chain has TRBV18 and TRBJ2-1; TRBD2 agrees at 7 bases. This CDR3 region has 15 residues. The trim removed 2 bases at V and 7 bases at J, leaving 8 bases unmatched. Germline lookup yields CDR1 KGHSH and CDR2 LQKENI. The CDR3 DNA reads TGTGCCAGCTCACCAATCGGCGGGAGAGGGAATGAGCAGTTCTTC. It specifies CASSPIGGRGNEQFF.

V and J are TRBV6-1 and TRBJ1-2; D possibly corresponds to TRBD1 (5 bases). The germline CDR1 and CDR2 sequences are MNHNS and SASEGT. The CDR3 extends over 16 amino acids. The germline V and J ends were trimmed by 1 base and 0 bases, with 12 bases remaining between them. The CDR3 is CASSEVGLGANYGYTF. CDR3 nucleotides: TGTGCCAGCAGTGAAGTGGGACTGGGAGCTAACTATGGCTACACCTTC.

This chain connects TRBV18 to TRBJ1-4; D ambiguous. Germline CDR1 KGHSH, CDR2 LQKENI. The CDR3 extends over 15 amino acids. V shed 6 bases and J shed 3 bases, with 14 bases lying between them. CDR3 sequence reads: CASSPKQAPNEKLFF. The CDR3 nucleotides read TGTGCCAGCTCCCCGAAGCAGGCGCCTAATGAAAAACTGTTTTTT.

Only a few counts were recorded for this clone. The V call is TRBV2, the J call TRBJ2-1, with D possibly being TRBD1 (7 bases). The germline gives CDR1 SNHLY, CDR2 FYNNEI. The CDR3 contains 15 residues. Trimming left V 2 bases short and J 7 bases short, with 15 bases between. CDR3 coding DNA: TGTGCCAGCAGTGAAATAGGGGGCGGGGTGAATGAGCAGTTCTTC. Residues: CASSEIGGGVNEQFF.

The gene calls are TRBV10-3 and TRBJ2-1; TRBD1 matches at 8 bases. The CDR3 sequence is 11 residues long. The junction had 5 bases not matched to a gene; V was cut back by 11 bases and J by 8 bases. Per germline, CDR1 ENHRY and CDR2 SYGVKD. The CDR3 DNA sequence: TGTGCCGTCGACAGGGGCGATGAGCAGTTCTTC. It encodes CAVDRGDEQFF.

This clone has a count of ten or more. The rearrangement links TRBV23-1 to TRBJ2-7; D possibly corresponds to TRBD1 (5 bases). TRBV23-1 is an ORF, with its function uncertain. The CDR3 has 16 amino acids. V lost 3 bases and J 0 bases, leaving 15 bases between the germline ends. CDR3 in DNA: TGCGCCAGCAGTCACCGTCCGACAGAGACCTCCTACGAGCAGTACGTC. It translates to CASSHRPTETSYEQYV.

In this sample, this clone turned up a few times. Other DNA sequences within the sample encode an identical CDR3. The rearrangement joins TRBV7-2 to TRBJ2-7; D call uncertain. Looked up from germline, CDR1 is SGHTA and CDR2 is FQGNSA. Trimming took 4 bases from V and 3 from J, leaving 10 bases between them. The CDR3 spans 13 residues. The CDR3 nucleotides are TGTGCCAGCAGCTCCTCTGGCAGCTACGAGCAGTACTTC. It yields the protein CASSSSGSYEQYF.

This clone turned up a few times. The chain recombines TRBV5-6 with TRBJ1-2; 9 bases are shared with TRBD1. This CDR3 is built from 13 residues. Germline V gene sequence: CDR1 SGHDT, CDR2 YYEEEE. Trimming at V came to 4 bases and at J to 6 bases, leaving 4 bases not matched to a gene. CDR3 DNA: TGTGCCAGCAGCGTGGACAGGGGCGATGGCTACACCTTC. Translation: CASSVDRGDGYTF.

This clone was detected only a few times. The chain links TRBV18 to TRBJ2-5, with TRBD1 matching 9 bases. Looked up from germline, CDR1 is KGHSH and CDR2 is LQKENI. The trim removed 4 bases at V and 5 bases at J, leaving 8 bases unmatched. The CDR3 loop spans 15 amino acids. The CDR3 sequence: CASSLGGTGSETQYF. As DNA, the CDR3 is TGTGCCAGCTCACTAGGAGGGACAGGGAGCGAGACCCAGTACTTC.

The chain carries TRBV7-2 and TRBJ2-7; TRBD2 matches 12 bases. J was trimmed by 4 bases and V by 6 bases; bases with no gene match: 7. Germline CDR1 is SGHTA and CDR2 is FQGNSA. The CDR3 has 15 amino acids. The CDR3 region is CASRSLAGGSYEQYV. As DNA, the CDR3 is TGTGCCAGCAGATCACTAGCGGGAGGTTCATACGAGCAGTACGTC.

The chain carries TRBV7-2 and TRBJ2-6; 9 bases fit TRBD2. CDR3 size: 16 residues. The germline gives CDR1 SGHTA, CDR2 FQGNSA. Trimming took 11 bases from V and 2 from J; bases not matched to a gene: 10. CDR3 sequence reads: CASDSGSAAGANVLTF. CDR3 DNA sequence: TGTGCCTCCGATAGCGGGAGCGCGGCTGGGGCCAACGTCCTGACTTTC.

The chain recombines TRBV10-3 with TRBJ2-1, with 10 bases fitting TRBD2. CDR3 length equals 16 residues. Germline V gene lookup returns CDR1 ENHRY and CDR2 SYGVKD. The ends lost 4 bases at V and 7 bases at J; junction bases unmatched: 10. CDR3 DNA sequence: TGTGCCATCAGTGGAGGTAGCGGGAGGAGAGTTAATGAGCAGTTCTTC. The encoded protein is CAISGGSGRRVNEQFF.

This sequence joins TRBV5-6 and TRBJ2-3, with D possibly TRBD2 on 5 matching bases. Germline V gives CDR1 SGHDT, CDR2 YYEEEE. This CDR3 spans 15 amino acids. Trimming took off 4 bases at V and 2 bases at J, with 14 bases between the two ends. CDR3 nucleotide sequence: TGTGCCAGCAGCCCTAGGACTGTACTCACAGATACGCAGTATTTT. Residues: CASSPRTVLTDTQYF.

This rearrangement joins TRBV10-3 to TRBJ2-1; D might be TRBD2 (5 bases). Germline CDR1 reads ENHRY; CDR2 reads SYGVKD. The V end was cut by 3 bases, the J end by 0 bases, with 15 bases between. The CDR3 runs to 17 residues. This CDR3 is CAISETQTKYSYNEQFF. The CDR3 DNA reads TGTGCCATCAGTGAAACCCAGACTAAATACTCCTACAATGAGCAGTTCTTC.

V usage is TRBV15 and J usage is TRBJ1-1; TRBD1 matches 8 bases. V dropped 1 base and J dropped 0; count of bases not matched to a gene: 1. This CDR3 has 15 residues. The germline V gene has CDR1 LNHNV and CDR2 YYDKDF (reference sequence). The CDR3 nucleotides are TGTGCCACCAGCAGAGGGACAGGGATGAACACTGAAGCTTTCTTT. Translated, it gives CATSRGTGMNTEAFF. Filled out from reference TRBV15 and TRBJ1-1, the complete variable domain reads DAMVIQNPRYQVTQFGKPVTLSCSQTLNHNVMYWYQQKSSQAPKLLFHYYDKDFNNEADTPDNFQSRRPNTSFCFLDIRSPGLGDTAMYLCATSRGTGMNTEAFFGQGTRLTVV.